The 20 T cell receptor beta chains reported below all come from one sample, sequenced in a study of shared T cell receptors in the human thymus (dated by TCRdb to the early 2020s). The library was obtained by the immunoSEQ multiplex PCR assay. TCRdb limited this immuneACCESS table to in-frame rearrangements with V and J called. A share of clones is missing; checked studies link under half to unresolved V genes, and the rest is unexplained. The table for this sample lists about 710,000 clones; about 89% of them were counted only once. Roughly 0.0086% of the sample is held by the ten biggest clonotypes. This sample was also put to use in a study of human thymus T cells.

Source material: thymocytes. These receptors all come from a boy in the first two years of life with a congenital heart defect. Donor details come from another sample of the same person, matched by shared clones.

The genes are TRBV5-5 and TRBJ1-2; 7 bases agree with TRBD1. The length of the CDR3 is 17 residues. Germline CDR1 and CDR2: SGHKS and YYEKEE (reference sequence). V lost 4 bases, J lost 6 bases, and 18 bases stayed unmatched. CDR3 residues: CASSQRDSGGGADGYTF. The CDR3 DNA reads TGTGCCAGCAGCCAACGGGACAGCGGGGGGGGCGCCGATGGCTACACCTTC.

This clone turned up a few times. The chain recombines TRBV19 with TRBJ2-7; 8 nucleotides line up with TRBD1. CDR1 is LNHDA and CDR2 is SQIVND in the germline V gene (reference sequence). J was trimmed by 2 bases and V by 5 bases; bases with no gene match: 8. The CDR3 covers 15 residues. Written as DNA, the CDR3 is TGTGCCAGTAGTCGAAGGACAGGGCCTACCTACGAGCAGTACTTC. Its protein product is CASSRRTGPTYEQYF. Filled out from reference TRBV19 and TRBJ2-7, the complete variable domain reads DGGITQSPKYLFRKEGQNVTLSCEQNLNHDAMYWYRQDPGQGLRLIYYSQIVNDFQKGDIAEGYSVSREKKESFPLTVTSAQKNPTAFYLCASSRRTGPTYEQYFGPGTRLTVT.

The rearrangement links TRBV10-2 to TRBJ2-7, with TRBD1 matching 9 bases. J gave up 4 bases and V 8 bases, and 9 bases lay outside the gene matches. The length of the CDR3 is 14 residues. Per germline, CDR1 WSHSY and CDR2 SAAADI. CDR3 bases: TGCGCCAGCCTGACCTCCGACAGGGGGTACGAGCAGTACTTC. Translating it yields CASLTSDRGYEQYF.

V and J are TRBV6-1 and TRBJ1-1; D is uncertain. Germline lookup yields CDR1 MNHNS and CDR2 SASEGT. Trimming took 4 bases from V and 0 from J, leaving 9 bases between them. This CDR3 has 14 residues. In DNA form, the CDR3 reads TGTGCCAGCAGTGTCAAGACTATGAACACTGAAGCTTTCTTT. Translation gives CASSVKTMNTEAFF.

The V gene is TRBV27, the J gene TRBJ1-4, with a possible D match to TRBD1 (5 bases). The V and J ends lost 6 bases and 2 bases respectively, with 7 bases between them. CDR1 MNHEY and CDR2 SMNVEV come from the germline V gene (reference sequence). This CDR3 is built from 13 residues. This CDR3 reads CASRGGTNEKLFF. The CDR3 DNA sequence: TGTGCCAGCAGGGGGGGGACTAATGAAAAACTGTTTTTT. The variable domain in full, with the rest retrieved from reference TRBV27 and TRBJ1-4, is EAQVTQNPRYLITVTGKKLTVTCSQNMNHEYMSWYRQDPGLGLRQIYYSMNVEVTDKGDVPEGYKVSRKEKRNFPLILESPSPNQTSLYFCASRGGTNEKLFFGSGTQLSVL.

The rearrangement uses TRBV28 and TRBJ1-2; 9 bases are a match to TRBD1. With 5 bases clipped from V and 3 bases from J, the junction kept 7 bases outside the gene matches. Germline loops: CDR1 MDHEN, CDR2 SYDVKM. This CDR3 region has 15 residues. CDR3 sequence reads: CASSPHRGRDYGYTF. The CDR3 nucleotides read TGTGCCAGCAGTCCACACAGGGGGCGGGACTATGGCTACACCTTC.

The J gene is TRBJ2-5, the V gene TRBV21-1; TRBD1 is the table's D call, not checked against the DNA. TRBV21-1 is assigned pseudogene status. The CDR3 is made up of 16 amino acids. The CDR3 DNA is TGTGCCAGCAGCAAGTTGAGACAGAAAAAGCAAGAGACCCAGTACTTC. It translates to CASSKLRQKKQETQYF.

This sequence joins TRBV13 and TRBJ1-2; D ambiguous. The CDR3 is 16 amino acids. Between the trimmed V and J ends, which lost 2 bases and 3 bases, there was a span of 16 bases. Germline loops: CDR1 PRHDT, CDR2 FYEKMQ (reference sequence). The CDR3 reads CASSLFPHRRDYGYTF. Here the CDR3 DNA reads TGTGCCAGCAGCTTATTCCCACACCGGAGGGACTATGGCTACACCTTC.

This clone appeared once. The gene calls are TRBV5-1 and TRBJ1-1; TRBD1 is a possible D gene (6 bases). The length of the CDR3 is 14 residues. The V gene's germline CDR1 is SGHRS and CDR2 YFSETQ. The germline V and J ends were trimmed by 4 bases and 4 bases, with 14 bases remaining between them. CDR3 DNA: TGCGCCAGCAGCCGGGGGGCTCAGGGCACTGAAGCTTTCTTT. Translated: CASSRGAQGTEAFF.

The chain is built from TRBV28 and TRBJ2-5, with TRBD2 as a possible D gene (7 bases). Germline loops: CDR1 MDHEN, CDR2 SYDVKM. With 5 bases removed from V and 1 base from J, the gap between germline ends came to 17 bases. The CDR3 loop spans 16 amino acids. CDR3 sequence (DNA): TGTGCCAGCAGTCCGAGAGGGGGGGCCTTCCAAGAGACCCAGTACTTC. Translated: CASSPRGGAFQETQYF.

This sequence joins TRBV28 and TRBJ1-4; D is undetermined. Deletions cut 1 base from V and 8 bases from J, with 5 bases between. CDR3 length equals 12 residues. The germline CDR1 and CDR2 sequences are MDHEN and SYDVKM. This CDR3 reads CASSLSGEKLFF. CDR3 DNA: TGTGCCAGCAGTTTATCCGGGGAAAAACTGTTTTTT.

The genes are TRBV27 and TRBJ1-6, with D maybe TRBD1 (6 bases). Per germline, CDR1 MNHEY and CDR2 SMNVEV (reference sequence). Deletions cut 5 bases from V and 9 bases from J, with 14 bases between. This CDR3 has 14 amino acids. The CDR3 DNA is TGTGCCAGCAGTCCCACCAGGGGATTTTCACCCCTCCACTTT. As protein: CASSPTRGFSPLHF.

The gene calls are TRBV7-9 and TRBJ1-1; the D is unclear. This CDR3 comprises 11 residues. The germline V gene encodes CDR1 SEHNR and CDR2 FQNEAQ (reference sequence). V lost 8 bases to trimming and J lost 0 bases, with 4 bases between them. CDR3 sequence reads: CASSMNTEAFF. As DNA, the CDR3 is TGTGCCAGCTCCATGAACACTGAAGCTTTCTTT.

This clone was observed a handful of times. The CDR3 DNA is TGTGCCAGTAGAGTGGGCAACAATCAGCCCCAGCATTTT. Residues: CASRVGNNQPQHF. This chain uses TRBV19 with TRBJ1-5; no reliable D call. Germline CDR1 LNHDA, CDR2 SQIVND (reference sequence). V lost 6 bases, J lost 3 bases, and 9 bases lay in between. The CDR3 covers 13 residues. Supplemented by reference TRBV19 and TRBJ1-5, the full variable domain reads DGGITQSPKYLFRKEGQNVTLSCEQNLNHDAMYWYRQDPGQGLRLIYYSQIVNDFQKGDIAEGYSVSREKKESFPLTVTSAQKNPTAFYLCASRVGNNQPQHFGDGTRLSIL.

This rearrangement joins TRBV29-1 to TRBJ2-5; no reliable D call. The CDR3 runs to 12 residues. Germline V gene sequence: CDR1 SQVTM, CDR2 ANQGSEA. V was clipped by 3 bases and J by 2 bases, with 7 bases between them. The CDR3 protein is CSVDAEQETQYF. CDR3 DNA sequence: TGCAGCGTTGACGCGGAGCAAGAGACCCAGTACTTC.

The chain employs TRBV18 and TRBJ1-4; no clear D gene. The V end was cut by 2 bases, the J end by 1 base, with 14 bases between. The CDR3 extends over 17 amino acids. The germline V gene has CDR1 KGHSH and CDR2 LQKENI. CDR3 protein: CASSPWEGRKTNEKLFF. The CDR3 DNA is TGTGCCAGCTCACCATGGGAGGGAAGAAAAACTAATGAAAAACTGTTTTTT.

V gene TRBV19 combines with J gene TRBJ1-5, with D hard to call. The CDR3 consists of 15 residues. The V gene lost 2 bases and the J gene lost 4 bases, with 12 bases spanning the gap. Germline-derived CDR1 and CDR2 are LNHDA and SQIVND (reference sequence). CDR3 in DNA: TGTGCCAGTAGTATAATTCGAGACAATAATCAGCCCCAGCATTTT. It translates to CASSIIRDNNQPQHF.

V usage is TRBV28 and J usage is TRBJ2-7; TRBD2 aligns across 10 bases. The CDR3 extends over 15 amino acids. In germline, CDR1 is MDHEN, CDR2 SYDVKM. The V gene end was trimmed by 3 bases and the J gene end by 3 bases; junction bases not matched to a gene: 5. The CDR3: CASSFTGTSDYEQYF. The CDR3 DNA is TGTGCCAGCAGTTTTACCGGGACTAGCGACTACGAGCAGTACTTC.

The rearrangement links TRBV18 to TRBJ2-2, with D tentatively TRBD1 (6 bases). Trimming took 3 bases from V and 3 from J, leaving 11 bases between them. This CDR3 spans 15 amino acids. Germline assignment: CDR1 KGHSH and CDR2 LQKENI. The CDR3 region has the DNA TGTGCCAGCTCACCGGATCACAGGGACACCGGGGAGCTGTTTTTT. Its protein product is CASSPDHRDTGELFF.

The chain links TRBV6-5 to TRBJ2-7; D gene ambiguous. V was pared by 0 bases and J by 4 bases, with 13 bases between. The CDR3 runs 15 residues. Germline V lookup: CDR1 MNHEY, CDR2 SVGAGI. The CDR3 nucleotides read TGTGCCAGCAGTTACTCAGTTCCCCCCCTATACGAGCAGTACTTC. Its translation: CASSYSVPPLYEQYF.